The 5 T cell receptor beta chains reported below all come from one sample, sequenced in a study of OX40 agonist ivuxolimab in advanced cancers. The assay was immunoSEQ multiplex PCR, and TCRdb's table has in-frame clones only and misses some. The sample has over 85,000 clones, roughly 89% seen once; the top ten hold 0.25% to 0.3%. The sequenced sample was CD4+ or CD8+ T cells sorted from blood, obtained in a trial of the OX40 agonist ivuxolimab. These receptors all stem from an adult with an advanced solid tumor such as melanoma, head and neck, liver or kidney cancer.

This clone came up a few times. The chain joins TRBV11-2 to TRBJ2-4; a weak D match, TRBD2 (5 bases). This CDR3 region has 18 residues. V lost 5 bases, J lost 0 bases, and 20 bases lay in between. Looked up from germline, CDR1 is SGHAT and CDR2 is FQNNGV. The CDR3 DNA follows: TGTGCCAGCAGCCCAGCCCGCGGACGGAGGCTAGCCAAAAACATTCAGTACTTC. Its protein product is CASSPARGRRLAKNIQYF.

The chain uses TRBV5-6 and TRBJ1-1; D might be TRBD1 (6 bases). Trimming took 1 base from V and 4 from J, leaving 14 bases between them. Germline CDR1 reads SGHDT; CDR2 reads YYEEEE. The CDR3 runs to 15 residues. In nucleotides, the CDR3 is TGTGCCAGCAGCTTGACAGGGCTTATGAGCACTGAAGCTTTCTTT. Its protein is CASSLTGLMSTEAFF. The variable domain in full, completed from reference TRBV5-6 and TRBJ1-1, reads DAGVTQSPTHLIKTRGQQVTLRCSPKSGHDTVSWYQQALGQGPQFIFQYYEEEERQRGNFPDRFSGHQFPNYSSELNVNALLLGDSALYLCASSLTGLMSTEAFFGQGTRLTVV.

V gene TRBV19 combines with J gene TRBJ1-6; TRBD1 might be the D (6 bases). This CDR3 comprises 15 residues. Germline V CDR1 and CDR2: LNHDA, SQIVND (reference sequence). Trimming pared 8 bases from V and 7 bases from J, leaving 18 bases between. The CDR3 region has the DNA TGTGCCAGTCGCCCGCCGGACAGTCCCAATTCACCCCTCCACTTT. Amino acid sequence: CASRPPDSPNSPLHF.

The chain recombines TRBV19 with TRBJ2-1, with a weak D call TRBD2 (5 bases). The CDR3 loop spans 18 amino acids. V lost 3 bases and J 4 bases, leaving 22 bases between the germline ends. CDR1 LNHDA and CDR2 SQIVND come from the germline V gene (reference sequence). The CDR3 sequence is CASSIRLGRAELYNEQFF. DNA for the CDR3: TGTGCCAGTAGTATTAGGTTAGGGCGGGCAGAGTTATACAATGAGCAGTTCTTC.

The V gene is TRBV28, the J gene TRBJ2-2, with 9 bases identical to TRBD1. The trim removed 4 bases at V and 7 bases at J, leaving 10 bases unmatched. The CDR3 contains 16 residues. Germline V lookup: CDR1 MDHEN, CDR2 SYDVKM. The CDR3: CASSSPGTGLDGELFF. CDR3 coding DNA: TGTGCCAGCAGTTCCCCCGGGACAGGGTTGGACGGGGAGCTGTTTTTT.